One sample yielded the 17 T cell receptor beta chains listed below, sequenced in a study of T cell responses to AZD1222 COVID-19 vaccine. Assay used: immunoSEQ multiplex PCR; TCRdb lists only in-frame clones, some missing. The data contain about 180,000 clones, roughly nine tenths of them singletons. The material was peripheral blood, obtained on day 0 of AZD1222 vaccination. The receptors here all came from an adult in good health.

V gene TRBV6-5 combines with J gene TRBJ1-3, with a tentative D call TRBD1 (5 bases). V was pared by 6 bases and J by 8 bases, with 11 bases between. CDR1 and CDR2 from the germline V gene are MNHEY and SVGAGI. The CDR3 sequence is 12 residues long. CDR3 amino acids: CASRGGKDTIYF. CDR3 bases: TGTGCCAGCAGGGGGGGAAAAGACACCATATATTTT.

This chain joins TRBV6-2 or TRBV6-3 and TRBJ2-2; TRBD2 matches at 11 bases. Germline V gene sequence: CDR1 MNHEY, CDR2 SVGEGT. The CDR3 runs to 15 residues. V shed 6 bases, J shed 5 bases, and the junction held 5 bases outside the gene matches. CDR3 in amino acids: CASSRLAGKTGELFF. DNA of the CDR3: TGTGCCAGCAGCCGACTAGCGGGAAAGACCGGGGAGCTGTTTTTT.

This clone has only a few counts. The chain employs TRBV25-1 and TRBJ1-1; 11 nucleotides agree with TRBD1. Trimming removed 6 bases from V and 11 bases from J; junction bases left unmatched: 5. Germline-derived CDR1 and CDR2 are MGHDK and SYGVNS. The CDR3 contains 12 residues. This chain's CDR3 is CASRGTGGHAFF. CDR3 bases: TGTGCCAGCAGAGGGACAGGGGGGCATGCTTTCTTT. The whole variable domain, filled in from reference TRBV25-1 and TRBJ1-1, reads EADIYQTPRYLVIGTGKKITLECSQTMGHDKMYWYQQDPGMELHLIHYSYGVNSTEKGDLSSESTVSRIRTEHFPLTLESARPSHTSQYLCASRGTGGHAFFGQGTRLTVV.

The CDR3 DNA follows: TGTGCCAGCAGTGAAGAAGGGGGGGGCTCCTACGAGCAGTACGTC. The encoded protein is CASSEEGGGSYEQYV. The rearrangement links TRBV2 to TRBJ2-7; TRBD2 is a possible D gene (7 bases). The CDR3 covers 15 residues. Germline loops: CDR1 SNHLY, CDR2 FYNNEI. Trimming pared 1 base from V and 0 bases from J, leaving 10 bases between.

A note on this clone: Other DNA sequences in this sample translate to the same CDR3. V is TRBV19 and J is TRBJ1-1; D may be TRBD1 (6 bases). Looked up from germline, CDR1 is LNHDA and CDR2 is SQIVND (reference sequence). This CDR3 spans 13 amino acids. Trimming removed 3 bases at V and 2 bases at J, with 7 bases between. CDR3 in DNA: TGTGCCAGTAGTATCAGGGGCAACACTGAAGCTTTCTTT. Its translation is CASSIRGNTEAFF.

The chain carries TRBV30 and TRBJ1-3, with TRBD1 as a possible D gene (5 bases). Trimming took off 0 bases at V and 4 bases at J, with 16 bases between the two ends. CDR3 length: 16 amino acids. CDR1 and CDR2 (germline): GTSNPN, SVGIG (reference sequence). The CDR3 nucleotides are TGTGCCTGGAGTGTACTTGGCCAGGGTAAAGGAAACACCATATATTTT. It is translated as CAWSVLGQGKGNTIYF.

This chain uses TRBV7-2 with TRBJ2-1, with no clear D. Trimming took off 3 bases at V and 9 bases at J, with 12 bases between the two ends. The CDR3 is 13 amino acids. Germline lookup yields CDR1 SGHTA and CDR2 FQGNSA. For the CDR3, the DNA is TGTGCCAGCAGCTTGTACCCCCGGAGTGAGCAGTTCTTC. It yields the protein CASSLYPRSEQFF.

The chain has TRBV28 and TRBJ2-2; D may correspond to TRBD1 or TRBD2 (5 bases each). CDR3 size: 15 residues. Germline CDR1 and CDR2: MDHEN and SYDVKM. The V gene lost 7 bases and the J gene lost 4 bases, with 16 bases spanning the gap. As DNA, the CDR3 is TGTGCCAGCAACTCCGGGACGTTACGCACCGGGGAGCTGTTTTTT. This codes for CASNSGTLRTGELFF.

The V gene is TRBV3-1 (or the pseudogene TRBV3-2), the J gene TRBJ1-2; 7 positions match TRBD1. The CDR3 length is 13 residues. V lost 2 bases, J lost 6 bases, and 3 bases stayed unmatched. Germline V gene lookup returns CDR1 LGHDT and CDR2 YNNKEL (reference sequence). Here the CDR3 reads CASSQRQGDGYTF. The DNA for the CDR3 is TGTGCCAGCAGCCAAAGACAGGGCGATGGCTACACCTTC.

The chain links TRBV13 to TRBJ2-2; a weak D match, TRBD2 (6 bases). This CDR3 is 15 amino acids long. Between the trimmed V and J ends, which lost 3 bases and 3 bases, there was a span of 11 bases. CDR1 PRHDT and CDR2 FYEKMQ come from the germline V gene (reference sequence). In DNA, the CDR3 is TGTGCCAGCAGCTTGAACGGGAGAGACACCGGGGAGCTGTTTTTT. This sequence encodes CASSLNGRDTGELFF. Filled out from reference TRBV13 and TRBJ2-2, the complete variable domain reads AAGVIQSPRHLIKEKRETATLKCYPIPRHDTVYWYQQGPGQDPQFLISFYEKMQSDKGSIPDRFSAQQFSDYHSELNMSSLELGDSALYFCASSLNGRDTGELFFGEGSRLTVL.

The CDR3 spells CASSVIAVNTGELFF. CDR3 bases: TGTGCCAGCAGCGTAATAGCAGTGAACACCGGGGAGCTGTTTTTT. The chain joins TRBV9 to TRBJ2-2; D is uncertain. The germline V gene has CDR1 SGDLS and CDR2 YYNGEE. This CDR3 has 15 amino acids. V lost 1 base to trimming and J lost 1 base, with 8 bases between them. The entire variable domain, with the rest obtained from reference TRBV9 and TRBJ2-2, is as follows: DSGVTQTPKHLITATGQRVTLRCSPRSGDLSVYWYQQSLDQGLQFLIQYYNGEERAKGNILERFSAQQFPDLHSELNLSSLELGDSALYFCASSVIAVNTGELFFGEGSRLTVL.

This clone was observed a few times. The chain recombines TRBV6-5 with TRBJ1-1; D is undetermined. Germline CDR1 is MNHEY and CDR2 is SVGAGI. The CDR3 spans 13 residues. V lost 6 bases to trimming and J lost 1 base, with 9 bases between them. CDR3 sequence (DNA): TGTGCCAGCAGCGGACGGGAGAACACTGAAGCTTTCTTT. Translation: CASSGRENTEAFF.

This clone was seen a single time. The chain combines TRBV14 with TRBJ2-7, with TRBD1 matching 9 bases. The CDR3 length is 20 residues. Germline assignment: CDR1 SGHDN and CDR2 FVKESK. V lost 0 bases to trimming and J lost 1 base; unmatched junction nucleotides: 16. This CDR3 reads CASSQDRTGGEGRGSYEQYV. For the CDR3, the DNA is TGTGCCAGCAGCCAAGATCGAACAGGGGGCGAGGGAAGAGGGTCCTACGAGCAGTACGTC.

CDR3 sequence: CASSISGDKQYF. In DNA form, the CDR3 reads TGTGCCAGCAGTATCTCTGGGGACAAGCAGTACTTC. The chain couples TRBV27 to TRBJ2-7; D is perhaps TRBD1 (6 bases). Germline assignment: CDR1 MNHEY and CDR2 SMNVEV (reference sequence). Trimming took off 5 bases at V and 8 bases at J, with 13 bases between the two ends. This CDR3 has 12 residues.

The chain uses TRBV10-1 and TRBJ2-4; D not resolved. V lost 3 bases and J lost 7, with 13 bases in between. The germline V gene encodes CDR1 WNHNN and CDR2 SYGVQD (reference sequence). The CDR3 is 14 amino acids. Written as DNA, the CDR3 is TGCGCCAGCAGTGAAGACCGCCTCGGTAACATTCAGTACTTC. Its translation is CASSEDRLGNIQYF.

This sequence joins TRBV27 and TRBJ1-5, with 8 bases aligning to TRBD1. The CDR3 covers 16 residues. J was trimmed by 2 bases and V by 5 bases; bases with no gene match: 8. In germline, CDR1 is MNHEY, CDR2 SMNVEV (reference sequence). The CDR3 DNA follows: TGTGCCAGCAGTCCTCGGACAGGGAAGGGCAATCAGCCCCAGCATTTT. It codes for CASSPRTGKGNQPQHF.

The chain employs TRBV20-1 and TRBJ2-1; D is undetermined. This CDR3 is 11 amino acids long. In germline, CDR1 is DFQATT, CDR2 SNEGSKA (reference sequence). This CDR3 is CSTQTGNEQFF. Written as DNA, the CDR3 is TGCAGCACCCAGACTGGCAATGAGCAGTTCTTC.